The present entry profiles one T cell receptor (beta chain) with its context. The antigen is unknown. The data originate from a study of blood T cells in healthy people across ages. Study conclusions and caveats: With naive T cell percentage, TCR beta diversity showed a strong correlation. Compared with aged donors, long-lived donors showed fewer expanded clones, suggesting selection.

V lost 5 bases and J lost 0; bases outside the gene matches: 8. The CDR3 is 16 residues long. Germline loops: CDR1 SGHTA, CDR2 FQGNSA. The study isolated at least 6.5 million PBMCs from each sample. It was with a sample-barcoded 5' primer and a J-beta primer mix that a second PCR of roughly 7 to 12 cycles was run. Each CDR3 protein is one row after TCRdb ran MiXCR on the 5' RACE reads. The repertoire includes 1.5 million to 2 million distinct CDR3 sequences, over 25% of them detected once, and roughly 8% sits in the top ten. The sample consisted of blood. The chain recombines TRBV7-2 with TRBJ1-2; 8 bases align to TRBD1. The origin of this receptor is a woman aged 25-40 years in good health. The CDR3 region has the DNA TGTGCCAGCAGCCCAGACAGGGGTAGAACTAACTATGGCTACACCTTC. It is translated as CASSPDRGRTNYGYTF. Full variable domain (rest looked up from reference TRBV7-2 and TRBJ1-2): GAGVSQSPSNKVTEKGKDVELRCDPISGHTALYWYRQSLGQGLEFLIYFQGNSAPDKSGLPSDRFSAERTGGSVSTLTIQRTQQEDSAVYLCASSPDRGRTNYGYTFGSGTRLTVV.